Shown below are 9 T cell receptor beta chains from a single sample sequenced in a study of graft-versus-host responses after intestinal transplantation. Their specific antigens are unknown. Clones were sequenced by immunoSEQ multiplex PCR, and TCRdb holds only the in-frame ones, with some missing. The data contain about 88,000 clones, roughly 90% of them seen just once; the ten biggest clones take up around 0.1%. The input for sequencing was unstimulated CD4+ T cells sorted from spleen or lymph node cells, taken before intestinal transplant. These receptors all come from a human donor who received an intestinal transplant.

This clone has a single count. CDR3 amino acids: CASSPRGGLGGTQYF. DNA for the CDR3: TGTGCCAGCAGCCCCCGGGGGGGCCTCGGAGGTACGCAGTATTTT. The chain employs TRBV5-4 and TRBJ2-3; 8 bases match TRBD2. Looked up from germline, CDR1 is SGHNT and CDR2 is YYREEE (reference sequence). Trimming cost V 4 bases and J 8 bases; bases outside gene matches: 12. The CDR3 runs 15 residues.

The chain has TRBV5-4 and TRBJ2-7; possibly TRBD1 for D (6 bases). Trimming cost V 1 base and J 4 bases, with 9 bases left between them. The CDR3 runs 13 residues. Germline V gene data show CDR1 as SGHNT and CDR2 as YYREEE (reference sequence). The CDR3 reads CASSLQGNYEQYF. The CDR3 bases are TGTGCCAGCAGCTTGCAGGGGAATTACGAGCAGTACTTC.

The chain carries TRBV4-1 and TRBJ1-2; TRBD1 agrees at 7 bases. V dropped 3 bases and J dropped 4; count of bases not matched to a gene: 2. There are 13 residues in the CDR3. Germline CDR1 and CDR2: MGHRA and YSYEKL. CDR3 protein: CASSQRDSYGYTF. CDR3 nucleotides: TGCGCCAGCAGCCAGAGGGACAGCTATGGCTACACCTTC.

J is TRBJ1-6 and V is TRBV23-1, with 7 bases lining up with TRBD1. TRBV23-1 is recorded as an ORF, its role being uncertain. With 7 bases clipped from V and 0 bases from J, the junction kept 12 bases outside the gene matches. The CDR3 has 18 residues. The CDR3 loop reads CASKGGLQGSSYNSPLHF. CDR3 nucleotide sequence: TGCGCCAGCAAAGGGGGCCTACAGGGGAGCTCCTATAATTCACCCCTCCACTTT.

The V call is TRBV5-6, the J call TRBJ2-5; D unresolved. Trimming took 0 bases from V and 1 from J, leaving 4 bases between them. The CDR3 runs 13 residues. Germline CDR1 and CDR2: SGHDT and YYEEEE. DNA for the CDR3: TGTGCCAGCAGCTTGGGCAGCCAAGAGACCCAGTACTTC. It translates to CASSLGSQETQYF.

V and J are TRBV19 and TRBJ1-5; D is undetermined. The length of the CDR3 is 14 residues. V was shortened by 0 bases and J by 0 bases, with 3 bases between the two germline ends. Germline V gene data show CDR1 as LNHDA and CDR2 as SQIVND (reference sequence). The CDR3 DNA follows: TGTGCCAGTAGTATAGATCATAGCAATCAGCCCCAGCATTTT. It translates to CASSIDHSNQPQHF.

The chain couples TRBV29-1 to TRBJ2-3; 11 bases fit TRBD2. Germline-derived CDR1 and CDR2 are SQVTM and ANQGSEA. The CDR3 totals 13 residues. V lost 6 bases and J lost 9; bases outside the gene matches: 8. In nucleotides, the CDR3 is TGCAGCGTGACCTTAGCGGGGGGGCTCACGCAGTATTTT. Its protein is CSVTLAGGLTQYF.

The genes are TRBV9 and TRBJ2-7, with 11 bases identical to TRBD1. This CDR3 comprises 17 residues. V gave up 0 bases and J gave up 3 bases; unmatched junction bases: 8. CDR1 is SGDLS, CDR2 YYNGEE, per germline. The CDR3 DNA is TGTGCCAGCAGCGTAGCCGGTTCCGGGACAGGGGGCTACGAGCAGTACTTC. Its translation: CASSVAGSGTGGYEQYF. Supplemented by reference TRBV9 and TRBJ2-7, the full variable domain reads DSGVTQTPKHLITATGQRVTLRCSPRSGDLSVYWYQQSLDQGLQFLIQYYNGEERAKGNILERFSAQQFPDLHSELNLSSLELGDSALYFCASSVAGSGTGGYEQYFGPGTRLTVT.

This clone came up once. Written as DNA, the CDR3 is TGTGCCACCAGCAGAGATGGGGGCTTGGGGGATGAGCAGTTCTTC. Its protein product is CATSRDGGLGDEQFF. The chain uses TRBV15 and TRBJ2-1, with a possible D match to TRBD1 (6 bases). V was pared by 0 bases and J by 8 bases, with 14 bases between. From germline, CDR1 is LNHNV and CDR2 YYDKDF (reference sequence). This CDR3 has 15 residues.